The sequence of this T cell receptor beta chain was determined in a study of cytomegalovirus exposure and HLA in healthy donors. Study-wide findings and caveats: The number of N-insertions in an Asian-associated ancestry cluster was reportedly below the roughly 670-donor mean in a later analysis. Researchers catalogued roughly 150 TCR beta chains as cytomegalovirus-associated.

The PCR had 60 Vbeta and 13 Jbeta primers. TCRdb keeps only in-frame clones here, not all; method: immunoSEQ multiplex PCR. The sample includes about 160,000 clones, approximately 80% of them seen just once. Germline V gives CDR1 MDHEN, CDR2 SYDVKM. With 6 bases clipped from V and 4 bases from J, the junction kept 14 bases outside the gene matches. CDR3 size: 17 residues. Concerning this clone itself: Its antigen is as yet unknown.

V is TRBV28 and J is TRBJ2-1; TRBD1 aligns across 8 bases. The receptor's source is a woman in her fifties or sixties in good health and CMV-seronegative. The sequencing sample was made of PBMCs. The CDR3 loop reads CASSLSPDRAIYNEQFF. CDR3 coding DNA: TGTGCCAGCAGCCTATCCCCGGACAGGGCAATATACAATGAGCAGTTCTTC.